A single sample is the source of the 24 T cell receptor beta chains below, sequenced in a study of OX40 agonist ivuxolimab in advanced cancers. Data came from immunoSEQ multiplex PCR; TCRdb stores just in-frame clones and leaves some out. The sample shows around 14,000 clones, around nine tenths of them seen only once. Sample: CD4+ or CD8+ T cells sorted from blood, taken in a trial of the OX40 agonist ivuxolimab. These receptors all stem from an adult with an advanced solid tumor such as melanoma, head and neck, liver or kidney cancer.

J is TRBJ2-3 and V is TRBV10-3; 9 nucleotides match TRBD1. The J segment lost 4 bases and the V segment lost 5 bases, leaving 4 bases of the junction unmatched. CDR1 and CDR2 from the germline V gene are ENHRY and SYGVKD. This CDR3 is built from 14 residues. This CDR3 is CAISLTGGADTQYF. CDR3 coding DNA: TGTGCCATCAGTTTGACAGGGGGGGCAGATACGCAGTATTTT.

J is TRBJ1-1 and V is TRBV11-1; the D is unclear. In germline, CDR1 is SGHAT, CDR2 FQDESV (reference sequence). CDR3 size: 13 residues. V was trimmed by 1 base and J by 4 bases, leaving 7 bases between them. Written as DNA, the CDR3 is TGTGCCAGCAGCTTAGACGAACGCACTGAAGCTTTCTTT. Translating gives CASSLDERTEAFF.

This chain links TRBV5-6 with TRBJ1-1; maybe TRBD1 (6 bases). This CDR3 is 12 amino acids long. Germline V gives CDR1 SGHDT, CDR2 YYEEEE. V lost 0 bases, J lost 11 bases, and 11 bases lay in between. The CDR3 loop is CASSLGWQGAFF. Written as DNA, the CDR3 is TGTGCCAGCAGCTTGGGATGGCAGGGGGCTTTCTTT.

This clone was counted once. J is TRBJ2-3 and V is TRBV19; TRBD2 aligns across 10 bases. This CDR3 is 15 amino acids long. Looked up from germline, CDR1 is LNHDA and CDR2 is SQIVND (reference sequence). Unmatched junction bases numbered 0, after V lost 3 bases and J lost 0 bases. CDR3 DNA sequence: TGTGCCAGTAGTATTAGCGGGGGGAGCACAGATACGCAGTATTTT. Translation: CASSISGGSTDTQYF.

The chain uses TRBV9 and TRBJ1-6; D possibly corresponds to TRBD1 (6 bases). Trimming pared 3 bases from V and 8 bases from J, leaving 15 bases between. There are 15 residues in the CDR3. Germline CDR1 reads SGDLS; CDR2 reads YYNGEE. The CDR3 DNA follows: TGTGCCAGCAGCGACCGGGGGCAGAAGGATTCACCCCTCCACTTT. Translating it yields CASSDRGQKDSPLHF.

The chain carries TRBV18 and TRBJ1-4; 7 bases agree with TRBD1. Germline CDR1 is KGHSH and CDR2 is LQKENI. The CDR3 runs 13 residues. The V segment lost 8 bases and the J segment 0 bases; nucleotides outside the gene matches: 0. Written as DNA, the CDR3 is TGTGCCAGCCAGGGGGCAACTAATGAAAAACTGTTTTTT. Protein product: CASQGATNEKLFF.

The chain has TRBV10-3 and TRBJ1-5, with 12 nucleotides matching TRBD1. CDR1 ENHRY and CDR2 SYGVKD come from the germline V gene. Losses at the gene ends were 3 bases for V and 7 bases for J; bases not matched to a gene: 7. CDR3 length: 16 residues. The CDR3 is CAISDTGTGGRQPQHF. The CDR3 bases are TGTGCCATCAGTGATACCGGGACAGGGGGCAGGCAGCCCCAGCATTTT.

This clone was seen only a few times. The chain links TRBV7-3 to TRBJ1-2; 10 bases are a match to TRBD1. The V gene end was trimmed by 5 bases and the J gene end by 8 bases; junction bases not matched to a gene: 11. This CDR3 spans 15 amino acids. The V gene's germline CDR1 is SGHTA and CDR2 FQGTGA. The CDR3 region has the DNA TGTGCCAGCAGCCCGGGGACAGGGGTTGAGGGAGGCTACACCTTC. This sequence encodes CASSPGTGVEGGYTF.

The chain carries TRBV11-3 and TRBJ2-3; 8 bases agree with TRBD1. Germline V gene lookup returns CDR1 SGHNT and CDR2 YENEEA. The J segment lost 10 bases and the V segment lost 5 bases, leaving 5 bases of the junction unmatched. The CDR3 consists of 12 residues. CDR3 coding DNA: TGTGCCAGCAGCATTGGACAGGGCCCGCAGTATTTT. Protein: CASSIGQGPQYF.

The rearrangement uses TRBV5-1 and TRBJ1-4; D ambiguous. V gave up 5 bases and J gave up 8 bases, with 13 bases separating them. Germline CDR1 SGHRS, CDR2 YFSETQ. The length of the CDR3 is 13 residues. This CDR3 is CASRLREGEKLFF. The CDR3 DNA is TGCGCCAGCAGACTTAGGGAGGGAGAAAAACTGTTTTTT.

The rearrangement uses TRBV20-1 and TRBJ1-1, with 9 bases lining up with TRBD1. The CDR3 has 10 residues. Germline loops: CDR1 DFQATT, CDR2 SNEGSKA (reference sequence). Trimming cost V 6 bases and J 11 bases; bases outside gene matches: 4. CDR3 DNA: TGCAGTGCGAGGACAGGGGTGGCTTTCTTT. It yields the protein CSARTGVAFF.

The rearrangement links TRBV7-6 to TRBJ1-2; weak D call: TRBD1 (6 bases). Looked up from germline, CDR1 is SGHVS and CDR2 is FNYEAQ. The V and J ends lost 1 base and 6 bases respectively, with 9 bases between them. This CDR3 has 13 residues. The CDR3 region has the DNA TGTGCCAGCAGCTTAGTAACAGGGCATGGCTACACCTTC. Amino acid sequence: CASSLVTGHGYTF.

The V call is TRBV19, the J call TRBJ2-2, with TRBD2 matching 10 bases. CDR3 length: 17 residues. Germline lookup yields CDR1 LNHDA and CDR2 SQIVND (reference sequence). Trimming at V came to 5 bases and at J to 3 bases, leaving 9 bases not matched to a gene. The DNA of the CDR3 is TGTGCCAGTAGTCGCGACCTAGCGGGGGATTACACCGGGGAGCTGTTTTTT. This encodes CASSRDLAGDYTGELFF.

The CDR3 protein is CASSLEFGNTIYF. In nucleotides, the CDR3 is TGTGCCAGCAGCTTAGAATTTGGAAACACCATATATTTT. V gene TRBV11-2 combines with J gene TRBJ1-3; D gene ambiguous. CDR3 size: 13 residues. CDR1 is SGHAT and CDR2 is FQNNGV in the germline V gene. V lost 0 bases to trimming and J lost 3 bases, with 3 bases between them.

The rearrangement uses TRBV9 and TRBJ1-1; D unresolved. This CDR3 has 13 residues. The V and J ends lost 4 bases and 3 bases respectively, with 10 bases between them. The germline V gene encodes CDR1 SGDLS and CDR2 YYNGEE. The CDR3 DNA reads TGTGCCAGCAGCACCCAGGTGGACACTGAAGCTTTCTTT. Translating it yields CASSTQVDTEAFF.

This rearrangement joins TRBV29-1 to TRBJ2-7; D may be TRBD2 (5 bases). The CDR3 is made up of 11 amino acids. Trimming cost V 6 bases and J 7 bases, with 13 bases left between them. Germline lookup yields CDR1 SQVTM and CDR2 ANQGSEA. This chain's CDR3 is CSVSRSGEQYF. The CDR3 coding sequence is TGCAGCGTGTCAAGGTCGGGAGAGCAGTACTTC.

The V call is TRBV19, the J call TRBJ1-5, with D perhaps TRBD1 (6 bases). Trimming removed 4 bases at V and 6 bases at J, with 7 bases between. The CDR3 spans 12 residues. Germline V gives CDR1 LNHDA, CDR2 SQIVND (reference sequence). For the CDR3, the DNA is TGTGCCAGTAGTAACAGGGTTCAGCCCCAGCATTTT. Protein sequence: CASSNRVQPQHF. Full variable domain (remainder filled in from reference TRBV19 and TRBJ1-5): DGGITQSPKYLFRKEGQNVTLSCEQNLNHDAMYWYRQDPGQGLRLIYYSQIVNDFQKGDIAEGYSVSREKKESFPLTVTSAQKNPTAFYLCASSNRVQPQHFGDGTRLSIL.

The CDR3 reads CASSRQAQETQYF. Here the CDR3 DNA reads TGTGCCAGCTCCCGACAGGCCCAAGAGACCCAGTACTTC. The chain couples TRBV18 to TRBJ2-5, with D possibly matching TRBD1 (6 bases). The length of the CDR3 is 13 residues. Deletions cut 6 bases from V and 1 base from J, with 9 bases between. Looked up from germline, CDR1 is KGHSH and CDR2 is LQKENI.

The rearrangement links TRBV6-6 to TRBJ1-3; 8 nucleotides align to TRBD1. Trimming cost V 7 bases and J 0 bases; bases outside gene matches: 5. This CDR3 is built from 15 residues. Germline-derived CDR1 and CDR2 are MNHNY and SVGAGI (reference sequence). The CDR3, as DNA: TGTGCCAGCACAAGCGGACAGGGCTCTGGAAACACCATATATTTT. It encodes CASTSGQGSGNTIYF.

V is TRBV7-2 and J is TRBJ2-7; a possible D gene is TRBD1 (5 bases). The CDR3 covers 15 residues. The germline CDR1 and CDR2 sequences are SGHTA and FQGNSA. Deletions cut 2 bases from V and 2 bases from J, with 13 bases between. Here the CDR3 reads CASSLNGAEPYEQYF. The CDR3, as DNA: TGTGCCAGCAGCTTAAATGGGGCAGAACCCTACGAGCAGTACTTC.

This sequence joins TRBV4-1 and TRBJ1-5; a weak D match, TRBD1 (5 bases). Germline V lookup: CDR1 MGHRA, CDR2 YSYEKL. The CDR3 loop spans 15 amino acids. Trimming took off 1 base at V and 4 bases at J, with 11 bases between the two ends. As DNA, the CDR3 is TGCGCCAGCAGCCAAGTCTGGGGGTTAAATCAGCCCCAGCATTTT. Translation: CASSQVWGLNQPQHF.

The chain carries TRBV12-5 and TRBJ1-5; D perhaps matches TRBD1 (5 bases). There are 16 residues in the CDR3. The V gene lost 1 base and the J gene lost 5 bases, with 15 bases spanning the gap. Germline V gene lookup returns CDR1 LGHNT and CDR2 FRNRAP. The DNA of the CDR3 is TGTGCTAGTGGTTTGGGCGGGACGCAGGAATATCAGCCCCAGCATTTT. Its translation: CASGLGGTQEYQPQHF.

This rearrangement joins TRBV2 to TRBJ2-6; D perhaps matches TRBD2 (6 bases). Germline assignment: CDR1 SNHLY and CDR2 FYNNEI. The V end was cut by 6 bases, the J end by 3 bases, with 12 bases between. The CDR3 has 15 amino acids. Written as DNA, the CDR3 is TGTGCCAGCAGGAACCGGGAGTATGGGGCCAACGTCCTGACTTTC. Translation: CASRNREYGANVLTF.

V and J are TRBV7-3 and TRBJ2-1; TRBD2 aligns across 9 bases. CDR3 length: 14 amino acids. The V gene end was trimmed by 8 bases and the J gene end by 9 bases; junction bases not matched to a gene: 11. CDR1 is SGHTA, CDR2 FQGTGA, per germline. For the CDR3, the DNA is TGTGCCAGCGGACCCGGCGGGGGGGCTGGTGAGCAGTTCTTC. This sequence encodes CASGPGGGAGEQFF.